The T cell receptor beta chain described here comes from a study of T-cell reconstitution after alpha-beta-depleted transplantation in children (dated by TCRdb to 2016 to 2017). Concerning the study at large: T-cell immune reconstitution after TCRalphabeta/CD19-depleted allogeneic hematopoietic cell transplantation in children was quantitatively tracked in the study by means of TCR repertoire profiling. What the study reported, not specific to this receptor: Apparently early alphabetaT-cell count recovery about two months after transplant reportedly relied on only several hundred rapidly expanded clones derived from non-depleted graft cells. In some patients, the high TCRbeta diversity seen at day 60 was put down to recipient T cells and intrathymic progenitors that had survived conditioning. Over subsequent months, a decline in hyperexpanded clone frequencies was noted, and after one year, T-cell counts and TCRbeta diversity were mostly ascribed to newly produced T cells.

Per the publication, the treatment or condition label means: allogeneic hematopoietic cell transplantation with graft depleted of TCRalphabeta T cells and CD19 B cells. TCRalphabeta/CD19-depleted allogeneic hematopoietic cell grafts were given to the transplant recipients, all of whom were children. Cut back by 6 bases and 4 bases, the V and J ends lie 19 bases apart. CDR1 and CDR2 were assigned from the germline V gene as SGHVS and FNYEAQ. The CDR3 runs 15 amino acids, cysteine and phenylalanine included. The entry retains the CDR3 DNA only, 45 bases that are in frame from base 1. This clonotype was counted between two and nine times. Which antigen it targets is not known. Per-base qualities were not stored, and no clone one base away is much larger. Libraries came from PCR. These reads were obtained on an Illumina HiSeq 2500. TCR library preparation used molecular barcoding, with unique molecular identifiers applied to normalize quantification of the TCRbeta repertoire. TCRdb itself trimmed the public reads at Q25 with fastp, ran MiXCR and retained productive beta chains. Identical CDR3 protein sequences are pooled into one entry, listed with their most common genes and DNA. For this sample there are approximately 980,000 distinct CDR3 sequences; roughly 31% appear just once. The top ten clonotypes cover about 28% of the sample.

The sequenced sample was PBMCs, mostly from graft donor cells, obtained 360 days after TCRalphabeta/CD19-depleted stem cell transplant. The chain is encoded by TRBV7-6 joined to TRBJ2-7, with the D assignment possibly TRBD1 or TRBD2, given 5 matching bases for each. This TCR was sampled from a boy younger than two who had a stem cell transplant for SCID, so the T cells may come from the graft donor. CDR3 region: CASSPEGIPAYEQYF. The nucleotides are TGTGCCAGCAGTCCAGAGGGGATTCCAGCATACGAGCAGTACTTC.